A selection of T cell receptor beta chains follows, all from one sample in a study of cytotoxic CD8 clonotypes in ibrutinib-treated CLL. Method: immunoSEQ multiplex PCR; TCRdb's copy keeps in-frame clones and lacks some. The sample has 130,000 or so clones, roughly 80% seen once. The material was PBMCs, obtained after 24 months of ibrutinib treatment. These receptors all stem from a human donor with chronic lymphocytic leukemia. Each CDR3 is given with its conserved first and last residue. Each record gives: J gene, D gene, V gene, clone size, CDR3 DNA, CDR3 protein. A D gene is named only where the DNA matches it firmly. Rows give clone size only sometimes, using once, few, many, or a class for an expanded clone.

J gene: TRBJ1-6
D gene: -
V gene: TRBV7-9
clone size: -
CDR3 DNA: TGTGCCAGCAGATCCGCGGGACCTAATTCACCCCTCCACTTT
CDR3 protein: CASRSAGPNSPLHF

J gene: TRBJ1-3
D gene: TRBD1
V gene: TRBV13
clone size: once
CDR3 DNA: TGTGCCAGCAGCAGGGGGCTTGACAGGGTCGAGGGAAACACCATATATTTT
CDR3 protein: CASSRGLDRVEGNTIYF

J gene: TRBJ1-1
D gene: TRBD1
V gene: TRBV5-4
clone size: -
CDR3 DNA: TGTGCCAGCAGCCCACAGGCACAGGGGTTGAACACTGAAGCTTTCTTT
CDR3 protein: CASSPQAQGLNTEAFF

J gene: TRBJ1-1
D gene: -
V gene: TRBV29-1
clone size: -
CDR3 DNA: TGCAGCGTTGACGTTGGGGTGAACACTGAAGCTTTCTTT
CDR3 protein: CSVDVGVNTEAFF

J gene: TRBJ2-3
D gene: TRBD2
V gene: TRBV7-8
clone size: -
CDR3 DNA: TGTGCCAGCAGCTTATTCGTTGCAGGAGGCGTACTAGCGGCCACAGATACGCAGTATTTT
CDR3 protein: CASSLFVAGGVLAATDTQYF

J gene: TRBJ1-3
D gene: -
V gene: TRBV19
clone size: -
CDR3 DNA: TGTGCCAGTAGTACGACATCAGGGTCTGGAAACACCATATATTTT
CDR3 protein: CASSTTSGSGNTIYF

J gene: TRBJ2-5
D gene: -
V gene: TRBV7-9
clone size: -
CDR3 DNA: TGTGCCAGCAGCAGTGGGGCTATACAAGAGACCCAGTACTTC
CDR3 protein: CASSSGAIQETQYF

J gene: TRBJ1-2
D gene: -
V gene: TRBV27
clone size: few
CDR3 DNA: TGTGCCAGCAGTTTTAAGAGTGGGGGAGCTAACTATGGCTACACCTTC
CDR3 protein: CASSFKSGGANYGYTF

J gene: TRBJ1-4
D gene: -
V gene: TRBV5-5
clone size: -
CDR3 DNA: TGTGCCAGCAGCTTGTTTGTGGGAGTTGAAAAACTGTTTTTT
CDR3 protein: CASSLFVGVEKLFF

J gene: TRBJ2-3
D gene: TRBD1
V gene: TRBV18
clone size: -
CDR3 DNA: TGTGCCAGCTCAACCCGGACAGGAGATACGCAGTATTTT
CDR3 protein: CASSTRTGDTQYF

J gene: TRBJ1-1
D gene: TRBD1
V gene: TRBV13
clone size: -
CDR3 DNA: TGTGCCAGCAGCCCGCATAGGACAGGGGACACTGAAGCTTTCTTT
CDR3 protein: CASSPHRTGDTEAFF

J gene: TRBJ1-4
D gene: TRBD1
V gene: TRBV28
clone size: -
CDR3 DNA: TGTGCCAGCAGTTCCTCACAGGGGGCGTACAATGAAAAACTGTTTTTT
CDR3 protein: CASSSSQGAYNEKLFF

J gene: TRBJ2-1
D gene: -
V gene: TRBV9
clone size: few
CDR3 DNA: TGTGCCAGCAGCGCCAGCGGTAATGAGCAGTTCTTC
CDR3 protein: CASSASGNEQFF

J gene: TRBJ1-5
D gene: -
V gene: TRBV7-9
clone size: -
CDR3 DNA: TGTGCCAGCAGCTTAGGACAGAGCAATCAGCCCCAGCATTTT
CDR3 protein: CASSLGQSNQPQHF

J gene: TRBJ2-5
D gene: -
V gene: TRBV4-3
clone size: -
CDR3 DNA: TGCGCCAGCAGCCAAGTCACAGCTTCGGAGACCCAGTACTTC
CDR3 protein: CASSQVTASETQYF

J gene: TRBJ1-1
D gene: -
V gene: TRBV30
clone size: -
CDR3 DNA: TGTGCCTGGACTGTACGGGTAGGGGGTCAGGGGACTGAAGCTTTCTTT
CDR3 protein: CAWTVRVGGQGTEAFF

J gene: TRBJ1-2
D gene: -
V gene: TRBV30
clone size: once
CDR3 DNA: TGTGCCTGGAGTGTACTCTTTGGGGGGGCGGATGGTGGCTATGGCTACACCTTC
CDR3 protein: CAWSVLFGGADGGYGYTF

J gene: TRBJ1-2
D gene: -
V gene: TRBV4-1
clone size: -
CDR3 DNA: TGCGCCAGCAGCCAAGGCCCCCTCCAGGCTAACTATGGCTACACCTTC
CDR3 protein: CASSQGPLQANYGYTF

J gene: TRBJ1-1
D gene: TRBD1
V gene: TRBV28
clone size: -
CDR3 DNA: TGTGCCAGCAGTTTACAAGGGGGCAGCACTGAAGCTTTCTTT
CDR3 protein: CASSLQGGSTEAFF

J gene: TRBJ1-6
D gene: -
V gene: TRBV30
clone size: -
CDR3 DNA: TGTGCCTGGACCTGGGGAGGAACGATAAATAATTCACCCCTCCACTTT
CDR3 protein: CAWTWGGTINNSPLHF

J gene: TRBJ1-5
D gene: -
V gene: TRBV7-2
clone size: -
CDR3 DNA: TGTGCCAGCAGCTTAGTAGGGGCAGCGATCAATCAGCCCCAGCATTTT
CDR3 protein: CASSLVGAAINQPQHF

J gene: TRBJ1-5
D gene: -
V gene: TRBV19
clone size: -
CDR3 DNA: TGTGCCAGTAGTAGCAGAGGACAGTGGGGATCATCCTATAGCAATCAGCCCCAGCATTTT
CDR3 protein: CASSSRGQWGSSYSNQPQHF

J gene: TRBJ1-1
D gene: -
V gene: TRBV7-2
clone size: -
CDR3 DNA: TGTGCCAGCAGCCTCCTTGGGAGAGTCGAGAGGGAAGCTTTCTTT
CDR3 protein: CASSLLGRVEREAFF

J gene: TRBJ2-1
D gene: -
V gene: TRBV5-4
clone size: -
CDR3 DNA: TGTGCCAGCAGCCCGACTAACAATGAGCAGTTCTTC
CDR3 protein: CASSPTNNEQFF